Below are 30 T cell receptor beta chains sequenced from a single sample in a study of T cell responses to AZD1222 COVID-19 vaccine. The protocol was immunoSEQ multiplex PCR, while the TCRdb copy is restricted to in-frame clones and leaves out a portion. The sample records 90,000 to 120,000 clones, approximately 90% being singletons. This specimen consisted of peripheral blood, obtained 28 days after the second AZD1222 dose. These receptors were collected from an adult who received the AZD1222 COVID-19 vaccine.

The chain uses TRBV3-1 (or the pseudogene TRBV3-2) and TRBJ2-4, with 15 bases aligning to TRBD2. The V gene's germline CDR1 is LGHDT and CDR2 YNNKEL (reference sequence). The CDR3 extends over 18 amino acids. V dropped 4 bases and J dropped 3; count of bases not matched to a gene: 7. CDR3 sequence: CASSPGTSGGYGKNIQYF. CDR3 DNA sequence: TGTGCCAGCAGCCCAGGGACTAGCGGGGGGTACGGCAAAAACATTCAGTACTTC.

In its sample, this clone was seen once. Written as DNA, the CDR3 is TGTGCCAGTAGTATACTTGCGAGCACCGGGGAGCTGTTTTTT. Amino acid sequence: CASSILASTGELFF. The chain carries TRBV19 and TRBJ2-2, with no clear D. V was pared by 2 bases and J by 4 bases, with 8 bases between. Germline values: CDR1 LNHDA, CDR2 SQIVND (reference sequence). This CDR3 spans 14 amino acids.

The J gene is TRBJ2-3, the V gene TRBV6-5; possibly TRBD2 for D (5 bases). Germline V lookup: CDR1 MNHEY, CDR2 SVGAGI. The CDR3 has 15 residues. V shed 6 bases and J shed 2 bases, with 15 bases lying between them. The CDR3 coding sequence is TGTGCCAGCAGCCTAGCCGCCGGCCACACAGATACGCAGTATTTT. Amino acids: CASSLAAGHTDTQYF.

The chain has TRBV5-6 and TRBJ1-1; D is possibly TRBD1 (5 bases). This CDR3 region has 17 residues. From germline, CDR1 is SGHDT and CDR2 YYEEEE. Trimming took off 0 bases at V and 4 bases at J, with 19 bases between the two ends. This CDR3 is CASSLVGGAFEGTEAFF. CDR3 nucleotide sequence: TGTGCCAGCAGCTTGGTGGGGGGAGCCTTTGAGGGCACTGAAGCTTTCTTT.

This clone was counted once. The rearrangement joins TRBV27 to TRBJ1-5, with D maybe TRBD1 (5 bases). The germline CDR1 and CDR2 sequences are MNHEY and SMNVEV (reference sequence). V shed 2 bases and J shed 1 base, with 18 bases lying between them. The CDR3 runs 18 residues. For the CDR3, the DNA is TGTGCCAGCAGTTTAAGAGGGGTTCGGGTTGAAAGCAATCAGCCCCAGCATTTT. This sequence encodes CASSLRGVRVESNQPQHF.

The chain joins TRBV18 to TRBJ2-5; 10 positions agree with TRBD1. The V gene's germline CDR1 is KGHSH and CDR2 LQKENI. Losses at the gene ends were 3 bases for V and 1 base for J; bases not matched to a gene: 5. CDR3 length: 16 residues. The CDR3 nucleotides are TGTGCCAGCTCACCCCTAGACAGGGGGCTCCAAGAGACCCAGTACTTC. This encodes CASSPLDRGLQETQYF.

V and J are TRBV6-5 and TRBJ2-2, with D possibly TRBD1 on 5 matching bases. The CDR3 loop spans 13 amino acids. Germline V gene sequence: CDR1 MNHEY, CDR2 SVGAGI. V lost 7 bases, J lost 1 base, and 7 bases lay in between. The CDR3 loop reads CASNGQNTGELFF. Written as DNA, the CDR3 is TGTGCCAGCAACGGACAGAACACCGGGGAGCTGTTTTTT.

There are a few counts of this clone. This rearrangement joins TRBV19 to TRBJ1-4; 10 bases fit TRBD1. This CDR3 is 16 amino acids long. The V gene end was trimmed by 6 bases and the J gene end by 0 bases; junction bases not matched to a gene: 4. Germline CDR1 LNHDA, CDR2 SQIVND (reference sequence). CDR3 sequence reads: CASSDRGPATNEKLFF. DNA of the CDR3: TGTGCCAGTAGCGACAGGGGGCCAGCAACTAATGAAAAACTGTTTTTT.

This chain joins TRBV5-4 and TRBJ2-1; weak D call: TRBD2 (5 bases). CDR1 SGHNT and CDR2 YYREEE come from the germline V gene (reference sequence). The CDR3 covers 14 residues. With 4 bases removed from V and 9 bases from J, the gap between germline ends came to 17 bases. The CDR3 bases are TGTGCCAGCAGCCCCGGAGAGGGAAAAGGTGAGCAGTTCTTC. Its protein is CASSPGEGKGEQFF.

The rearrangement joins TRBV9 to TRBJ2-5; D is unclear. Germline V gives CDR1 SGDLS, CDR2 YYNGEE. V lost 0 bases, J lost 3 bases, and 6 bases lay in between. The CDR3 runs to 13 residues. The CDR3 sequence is CASSVGHEETQYF. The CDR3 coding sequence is TGTGCCAGCAGCGTAGGGCACGAAGAGACCCAGTACTTC.

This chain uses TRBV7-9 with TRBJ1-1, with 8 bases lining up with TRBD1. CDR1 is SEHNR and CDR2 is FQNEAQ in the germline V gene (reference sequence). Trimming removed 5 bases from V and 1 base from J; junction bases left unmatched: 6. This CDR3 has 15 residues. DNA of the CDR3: TGTGCCAGCAGCGCCGGACAGGGCTGGAACACTGAAGCTTTCTTT. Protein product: CASSAGQGWNTEAFF.

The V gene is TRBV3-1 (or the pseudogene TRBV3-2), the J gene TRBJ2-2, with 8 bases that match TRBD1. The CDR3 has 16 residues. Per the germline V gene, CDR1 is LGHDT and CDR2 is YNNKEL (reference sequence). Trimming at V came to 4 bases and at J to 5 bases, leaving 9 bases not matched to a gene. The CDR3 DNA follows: TGTGCCAGCAGCCCCGGCTCCGGGACAGGTACCGGGGAGCTGTTTTTT. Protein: CASSPGSGTGTGELFF.

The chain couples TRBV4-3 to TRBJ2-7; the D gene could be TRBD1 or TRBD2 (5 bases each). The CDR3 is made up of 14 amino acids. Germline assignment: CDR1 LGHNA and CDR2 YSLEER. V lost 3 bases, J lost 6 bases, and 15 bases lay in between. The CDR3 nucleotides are TGCGCCAGCAGCCAGGCCGGGACCCAGGGCGAGCAGTACTTC. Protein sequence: CASSQAGTQGEQYF.

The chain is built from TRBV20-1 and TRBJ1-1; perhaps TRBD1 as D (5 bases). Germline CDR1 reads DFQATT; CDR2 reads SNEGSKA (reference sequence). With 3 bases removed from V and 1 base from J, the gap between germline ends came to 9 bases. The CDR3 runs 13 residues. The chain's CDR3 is CSASDGGNTEAFF. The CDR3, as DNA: TGCAGTGCTAGTGACGGGGGGAACACTGAAGCTTTCTTT.

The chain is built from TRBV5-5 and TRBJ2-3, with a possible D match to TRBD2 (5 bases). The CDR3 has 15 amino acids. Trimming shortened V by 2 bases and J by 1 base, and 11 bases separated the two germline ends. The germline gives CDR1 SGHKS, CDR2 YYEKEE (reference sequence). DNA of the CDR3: TGTGCCAGCAGCTTACCGGGATGGGGCACAGATACGCAGTATTTT. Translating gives CASSLPGWGTDTQYF. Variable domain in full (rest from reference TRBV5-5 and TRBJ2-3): DAGVTQSPTHLIKTRGQQVTLRCSPISGHKSVSWYQQVLGQGPQFIFQYYEKEERGRGNFPDRFSARQFPNYSSELNVNALLLGDSALYLCASSLPGWGTDTQYFGPGTRLTVL.

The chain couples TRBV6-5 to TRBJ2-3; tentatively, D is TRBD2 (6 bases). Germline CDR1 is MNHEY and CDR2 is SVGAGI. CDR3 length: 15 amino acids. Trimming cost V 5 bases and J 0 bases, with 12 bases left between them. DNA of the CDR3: TGTGCCAGCAGTACTAGCTTCCGGAGCACAGATACGCAGTATTTT. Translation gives CASSTSFRSTDTQYF.

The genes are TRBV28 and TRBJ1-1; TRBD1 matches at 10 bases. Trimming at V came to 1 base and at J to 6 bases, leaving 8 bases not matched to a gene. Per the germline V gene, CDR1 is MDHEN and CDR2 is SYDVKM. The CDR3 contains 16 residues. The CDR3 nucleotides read TGTGCCAGCAGTTTATTGGGGGGACAGGGGATCTCTGAAGCTTTCTTT. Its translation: CASSLLGGQGISEAFF.

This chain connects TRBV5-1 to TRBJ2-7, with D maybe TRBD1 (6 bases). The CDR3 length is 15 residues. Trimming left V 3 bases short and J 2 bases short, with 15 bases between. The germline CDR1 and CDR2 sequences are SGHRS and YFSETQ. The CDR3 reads CASSSLPGQPYEQYF. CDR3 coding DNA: TGCGCCAGCAGCTCGCTACCGGGACAACCCTACGAGCAGTACTTC.

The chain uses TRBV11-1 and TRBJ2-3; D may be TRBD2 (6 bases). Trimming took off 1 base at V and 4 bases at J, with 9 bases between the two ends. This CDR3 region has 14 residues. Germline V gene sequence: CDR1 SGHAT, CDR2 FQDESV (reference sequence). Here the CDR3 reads CASSLGGGADTQYF. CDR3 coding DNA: TGTGCCAGCAGCTTAGGTGGAGGGGCAGATACGCAGTATTTT. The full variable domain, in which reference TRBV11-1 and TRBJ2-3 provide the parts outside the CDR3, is EAEVAQSPRYKITEKSQAVAFWCDPISGHATLYWYRQILGQGPELLVQFQDESVVDDSQLPKDRFSAERLKGVDSTLKIQPAELGDSAMYLCASSLGGGADTQYFGPGTRLTVL.

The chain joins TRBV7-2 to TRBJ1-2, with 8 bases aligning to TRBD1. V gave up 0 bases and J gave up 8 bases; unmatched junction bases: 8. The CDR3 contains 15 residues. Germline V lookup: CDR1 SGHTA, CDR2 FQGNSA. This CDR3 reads CASSLALTQGEGYTF. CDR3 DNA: TGTGCCAGCAGCTTAGCCTTGACACAGGGGGAGGGCTACACCTTC.

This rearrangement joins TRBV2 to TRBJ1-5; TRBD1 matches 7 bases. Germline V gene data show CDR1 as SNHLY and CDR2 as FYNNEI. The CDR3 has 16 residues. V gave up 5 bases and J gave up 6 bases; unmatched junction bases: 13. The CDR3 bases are TGTGCCAGCAGTTCTCCGAGACAGGGAAGGGGTCAGCCCCAGCATTTT. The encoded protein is CASSSPRQGRGQPQHF.

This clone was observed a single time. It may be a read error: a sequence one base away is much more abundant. In DNA, the CDR3 is TGTGCCAGTAGGGCCGGGGGGGGGACAGATACGCAGTATTTT. This encodes CASRAGGGTDTQYF. The chain employs TRBV19 and TRBJ2-3; 8 bases line up with TRBD2. Germline V gene sequence: CDR1 LNHDA, CDR2 SQIVND (reference sequence). V shed 6 bases, J shed 3 bases, and the junction held 5 bases outside the gene matches. The CDR3 contains 14 residues.

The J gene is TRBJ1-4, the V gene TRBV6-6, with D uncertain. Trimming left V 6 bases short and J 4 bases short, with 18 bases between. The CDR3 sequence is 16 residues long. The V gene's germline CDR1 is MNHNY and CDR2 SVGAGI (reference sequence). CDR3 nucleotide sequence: TGTGCCAGCAGCCCATTTTGGTCAGCCCTTAATGAAAAACTGTTTTTT. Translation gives CASSPFWSALNEKLFF.

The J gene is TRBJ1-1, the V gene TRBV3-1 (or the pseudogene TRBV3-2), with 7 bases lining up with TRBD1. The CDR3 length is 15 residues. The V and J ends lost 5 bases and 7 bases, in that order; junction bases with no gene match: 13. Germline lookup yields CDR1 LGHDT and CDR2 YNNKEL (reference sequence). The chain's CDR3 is CASSNGRQGRGEAFF. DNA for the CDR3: TGTGCCAGCAGCAACGGCAGACAGGGTCGGGGTGAAGCTTTCTTT.

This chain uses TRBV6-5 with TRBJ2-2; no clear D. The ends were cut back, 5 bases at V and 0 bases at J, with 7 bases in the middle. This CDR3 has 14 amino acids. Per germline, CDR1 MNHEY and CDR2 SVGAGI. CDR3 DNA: TGTGCCAGCAGTCCTACCACGAACACCGGGGAGCTGTTTTTT. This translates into CASSPTTNTGELFF.

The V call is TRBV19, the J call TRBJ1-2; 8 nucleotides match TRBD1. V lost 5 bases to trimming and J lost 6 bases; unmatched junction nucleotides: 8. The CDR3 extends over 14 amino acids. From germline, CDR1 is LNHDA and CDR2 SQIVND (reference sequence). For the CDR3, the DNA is TGTGCCAGTAGTCGGGCGCAGGGGGCTCATGGCTACACCTTC. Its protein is CASSRAQGAHGYTF.

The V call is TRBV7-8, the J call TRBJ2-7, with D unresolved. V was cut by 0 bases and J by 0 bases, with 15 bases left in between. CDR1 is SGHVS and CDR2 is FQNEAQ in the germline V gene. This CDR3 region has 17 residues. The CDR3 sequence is CASSLAIRTASSYEQYF. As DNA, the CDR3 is TGTGCCAGCAGCTTAGCGATCCGGACGGCTAGCTCCTACGAGCAGTACTTC.

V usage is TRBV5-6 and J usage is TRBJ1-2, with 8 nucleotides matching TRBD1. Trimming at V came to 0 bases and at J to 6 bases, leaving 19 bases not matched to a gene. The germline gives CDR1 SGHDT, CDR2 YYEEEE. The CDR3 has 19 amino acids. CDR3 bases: TGTGCCAGCAGCTTGGCCAAGGGTTTGATCCGGACAGGGTTCGATGGCTACACCTTC. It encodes CASSLAKGLIRTGFDGYTF.

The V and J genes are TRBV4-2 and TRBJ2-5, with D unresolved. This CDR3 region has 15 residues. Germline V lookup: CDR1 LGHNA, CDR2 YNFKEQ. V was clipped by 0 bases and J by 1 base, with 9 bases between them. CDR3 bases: TGTGCCAGCAGCCAAGAGGTGAACAGCCAAGAGACCCAGTACTTC. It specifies CASSQEVNSQETQYF.

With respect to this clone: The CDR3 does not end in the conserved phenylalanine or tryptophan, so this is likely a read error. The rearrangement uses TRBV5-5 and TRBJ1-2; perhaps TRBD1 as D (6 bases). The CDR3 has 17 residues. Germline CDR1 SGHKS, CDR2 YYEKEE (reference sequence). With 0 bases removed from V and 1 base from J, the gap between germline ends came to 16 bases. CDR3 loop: CASSLEATGHSNYGYTL. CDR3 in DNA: TGTGCCAGCAGCTTGGAAGCGACAGGTCATAGTAACTATGGCTACACCCTC.